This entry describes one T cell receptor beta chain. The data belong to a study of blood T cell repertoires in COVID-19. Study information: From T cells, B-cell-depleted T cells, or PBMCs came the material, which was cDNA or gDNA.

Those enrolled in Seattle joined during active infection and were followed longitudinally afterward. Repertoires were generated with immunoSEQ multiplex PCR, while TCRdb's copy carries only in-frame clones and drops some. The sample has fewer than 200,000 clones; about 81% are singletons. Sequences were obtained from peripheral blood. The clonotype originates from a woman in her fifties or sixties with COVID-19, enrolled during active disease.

The CDR3 loop is CAWTSTGLGEQYF. CDR3 nucleotide sequence: TGTGCCTGGACTTCTACAGGGTTGGGTGAGCAGTACTTC. This chain connects TRBV30 to TRBJ2-7; D may be TRBD1 (6 bases). V was cut by 4 bases and J by 7 bases, with 17 bases left in between. CDR1 and CDR2 (germline): GTSNPN, SVGIG (reference sequence). CDR3 size: 13 residues.